This T cell receptor (beta chain) was observed in a study of cytomegalovirus exposure and HLA in healthy donors. The PCR employed 60 Vbeta primers together with 13 Jbeta primers. The repertoire was sequenced with immunoSEQ multiplex PCR; TCRdb's copy has only in-frame clones and lacks some. Altogether 150,000 to 200,000 clones are present, 76% being singletons, with the ten largest covering around 1.6%. The CDR3 contains 15 residues. Trimming took off 0 bases at V and 0 bases at J, with 7 bases between the two ends. CDR1 SGDLS and CDR2 YYNGEE come from the germline V gene. This clone is a singleton in its sample. Other DNA sequences within the sample encode an identical CDR3. Each of the donors was a healthy bone marrow donor.

Sequencing was performed on PBMCs. The V and J genes are TRBV9 and TRBJ1-3; unclear D gene. The receptor's source is a man aged 18 to 30 in good health and CMV-seronegative. CDR3 residues: CASSVAPSSGNTIYF. Here the CDR3 DNA reads TGTGCCAGCAGCGTAGCACCGAGCTCTGGAAACACCATATATTTT.